The rows below give T cell receptor beta chains drawn from one sample of a study of blood T cell repertoires in COVID-19. Assay: immunoSEQ multiplex PCR; the TCRdb copy retains only in-frame clones and omits some. The table lists 50,000 or so clones, around 90% of them singletons. The sample comprised peripheral blood. The receptors derive from a man between 45 and 60 years old with active COVID-19. The CDR3 runs from the conserved cysteine through the conserved F or W. D genes are given only for firm matches. Expanded clones get a size class; other rows say once, few or many, or leave the size out.

J: TRBJ2-7
V: TRBV10-3
size: .
D: TRBD1
DNA: TGTGCCATCAACCCGGGACAGGGGTCGGGGGAGCAGTACTTC
CDR3: CAINPGQGSGEQYF

J: TRBJ2-1
V: TRBV7-8
size: .
D: .
DNA: TGTGCCAGCAGCTTAGAAGGGGTGGTCATCTTC
CDR3: CASSLEGVVIF

J: TRBJ1-5
V: TRBV18
size: .
D: TRBD1
DNA: TGTGCCAGCTCACCTGACAGGGGAGGCAATCAGCCCCAGCATTTT
CDR3: CASSPDRGGNQPQHF

J: TRBJ1-3
V: TRBV5-5
size: .
D: .
DNA: TGTGCCAGCAGCTCACAGAGCTCTGGAAACACCATATATTTT
CDR3: CASSSQSSGNTIYF

J: TRBJ2-1
V: TRBV7-6
size: .
D: .
DNA: TGTGCCAGCAGCTTAGGTTGGACAGGTAGGGGGAGGATGGATCACAATGAGCAGTTCTTC
CDR3: CASSLGWTGRGRMDHNEQFF

J: TRBJ2-3
V: TRBV2
size: .
D: TRBD2
DNA: TGTGCCAGCAGGTATGACCTCAGCGGGACCCGCACAGATACGCAGTATTTT
CDR3: CASRYDLSGTRTDTQYF

J: TRBJ1-6
V: TRBV18
size: once
D: TRBD1
DNA: TGTGCCAGCTCACCGCAGCCGGGACAGGGAGTTACCCTCCACTTT
CDR3: CASSPQPGQGVTLHF

J: TRBJ1-4
V: TRBV30
size: .
D: TRBD1
DNA: TGTGCCTGGAGTGACAAAAGACAGGGGGCGCAGAAACTGTTTTTT
CDR3: CAWSDKRQGAQKLFF

J: TRBJ1-5
V: TRBV7-2
size: .
D: TRBD1
DNA: TGTGCCAGCAGCCCCGGACAGGGAGGGCAGCCCCAGCATTTT
CDR3: CASSPGQGGQPQHF

J: TRBJ2-6
V: TRBV6-6
size: .
D: .
DNA: TGTGCCAGCAGTCTTTTTACAGGGAAGCTCTCTGGGGCCAACGTCCTGACTTTC
CDR3: CASSLFTGKLSGANVLTF

J: TRBJ1-1
V: TRBV5-6
size: .
D: .
DNA: TGTGCCAGCAGCGTCGCAATTCGGGGGGGCTTCACTGAAGCTTTCTTT
CDR3: CASSVAIRGGFTEAFF

J: TRBJ2-7
V: TRBV4-2
size: .
D: .
DNA: TGTGCCAGCAGCCAAGAGGGCTCGGGCAGGGTAGGATACTACGAGCAGTACTTC
CDR3: CASSQEGSGRVGYYEQYF

J: TRBJ2-5
V: TRBV2
size: .
D: TRBD2
DNA: TGTGCCAGCAGTGGATCCAGCGGGGGGACCCAAGAGACCCAGTACTTC
CDR3: CASSGSSGGTQETQYF

J: TRBJ2-1
V: TRBV7-2
size: .
D: TRBD2
DNA: TGTGCCAGCACCCCGGGGGGTGTCTATGAGCAGTTCTTC
CDR3: CASTPGGVYEQFF

J: TRBJ2-2
V: TRBV5-1
size: .
D: .
DNA: TGCGCCAGCAGCTTGGAAAGGGGGGGCGATAACACCGGGGAGCTGTTTTTT
CDR3: CASSLERGGDNTGELFF

J: TRBJ1-4
V: TRBV29-1
size: .
D: .
DNA: TGCAGCGTTGGGGGCGGGGAATGGCCGCGTGAAAAACTGTTTTTT
CDR3: CSVGGGEWPREKLFF

J: TRBJ2-2
V: TRBV13
size: .
D: TRBD1
DNA: TGTGCCAGCAGCAAGCCGGGACAGGGGATCCCCGGGGAGCTGTTTTTT
CDR3: CASSKPGQGIPGELFF

J: TRBJ2-3
V: TRBV3-1/TRBV3-2
size: .
D: TRBD2
DNA: TGTGCCAGCAGCTTAGCGGGAAACACAGATACGCAGTATTTT
CDR3: CASSLAGNTDTQYF

J: TRBJ1-6
V: TRBV6-5
size: .
D: TRBD1
DNA: TGTGCCAGCAGTCGACAGGGAGTGGGTTCACCCCTCCACTTT
CDR3: CASSRQGVGSPLHF

J: TRBJ1-2
V: TRBV20-1
size: .
D: .
DNA: TGCAGTGGGGGCCTCTATGGCTACACCTTC
CDR3: CSGGLYGYTF

J: TRBJ1-1
V: TRBV7-2
size: .
D: .
DNA: TGTGCCAGCAGCTTACGAGCCGACGGGTTGAACACTGAAGCTTTCTTT
CDR3: CASSLRADGLNTEAFF

J: TRBJ1-5
V: TRBV12-5
size: .
D: TRBD1
DNA: TGTGCTAGTGGTTGGGGATTAGACAGGGCCCAGCCCCAGCATTTT
CDR3: CASGWGLDRAQPQHF

J: TRBJ2-1
V: TRBV7-2
size: .
D: TRBD2
DNA: TGTGCCAGCAGCTTATCTAGCGGGAGTTTCAATGAGCAGTTCTTC
CDR3: CASSLSSGSFNEQFF

J: TRBJ1-1
V: TRBV7-9
size: .
D: .
DNA: TGTGCCAGCAGCTTGCAGCTAGAGACTGAAGCTTTCTTT
CDR3: CASSLQLETEAFF

J: TRBJ2-7
V: TRBV14
size: once
D: TRBD1
DNA: TGTGCCAGCAGCCAAGACTTTCGGGGACAGGGGCCCCACCACGACTACGAGCAGTACTTC
CDR3: CASSQDFRGQGPHHDYEQYF

J: TRBJ1-5
V: TRBV21-1
size: .
D: .
DNA: TGTGCCAGCAGCAAAGGGGGCAAATTAGGGCCCCAGCATTTT
CDR3: CASSKGGKLGPQHF

J: TRBJ2-1
V: TRBV7-2
size: .
D: .
DNA: TGTGCCAGCAGCTCGGTGGGCGCGGGAACTTACAATGAGCAGTTCTTC
CDR3: CASSSVGAGTYNEQFF

J: TRBJ2-7
V: TRBV7-9
size: .
D: TRBD2
DNA: TGTGCCAGCAGCTTAGTGTACGTGGTGACTAGCGGGGACTCCTACGAGCAGTACTTC
CDR3: CASSLVYVVTSGDSYEQYF

J: TRBJ1-4
V: TRBV7-8
size: .
D: TRBD1
DNA: TGTGCCAGCAGCTTGACAGGGGACACCCCCAAACTGTTTTTT
CDR3: CASSLTGDTPKLFF

J: TRBJ1-5
V: TRBV7-2
size: few
D: TRBD1
DNA: TGTGCCAGCAGCAAATACAGGGGGGGAAATCAGCCCCAGCATTTT
CDR3: CASSKYRGGNQPQHF

J: TRBJ2-2
V: TRBV9
size: .
D: .
DNA: TGTGCCAGCAGCAGCCAATCCGCGAACACCGGGGAGCTGTTTTTT
CDR3: CASSSQSANTGELFF

J: TRBJ2-7
V: TRBV6-1
size: .
D: .
DNA: TGTGCCAGCAGTGAAGCTAGAGGATACGAGCAGTACTTC
CDR3: CASSEARGYEQYF

J: TRBJ2-5
V: TRBV5-5
size: .
D: .
DNA: TGTGCCAGCAGCTTGGCCCGCCAAGAGACCCAGTACTTC
CDR3: CASSLARQETQYF

J: TRBJ1-5
V: TRBV9
size: .
D: TRBD1
DNA: TGTGCCAGCAGCGTAGGGACAGGGATAAGCAATCAGCCCCAGCATTTT
CDR3: CASSVGTGISNQPQHF

J: TRBJ1-2
V: TRBV19
size: once
D: .
DNA: TGTGCCAGTAGTATAGGTAGAGGTACCCTTCTTGGCTACACCTTC
CDR3: CASSIGRGTLLGYTF

J: TRBJ2-3
V: TRBV4-1
size: .
D: TRBD2
DNA: TGCGCCAGCAGCAAAAAAATTCCTAGCGGGCCCGGTGGGCCAGATACGCAGTATTTT
CDR3: CASSKKIPSGPGGPDTQYF